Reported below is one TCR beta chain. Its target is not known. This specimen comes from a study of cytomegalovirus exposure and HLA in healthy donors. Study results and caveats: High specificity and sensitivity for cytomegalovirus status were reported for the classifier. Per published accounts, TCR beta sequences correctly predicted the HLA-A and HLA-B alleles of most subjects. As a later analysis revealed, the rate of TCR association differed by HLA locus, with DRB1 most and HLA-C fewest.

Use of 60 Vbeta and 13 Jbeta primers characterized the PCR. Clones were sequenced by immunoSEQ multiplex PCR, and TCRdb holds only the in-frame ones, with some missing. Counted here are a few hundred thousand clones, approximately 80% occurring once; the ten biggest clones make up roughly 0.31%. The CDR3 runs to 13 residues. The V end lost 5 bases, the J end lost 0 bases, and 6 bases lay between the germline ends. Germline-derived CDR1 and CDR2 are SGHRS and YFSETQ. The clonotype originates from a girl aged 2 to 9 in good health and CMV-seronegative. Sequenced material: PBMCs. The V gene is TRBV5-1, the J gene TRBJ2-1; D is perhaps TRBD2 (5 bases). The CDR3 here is CASRSGSYNEQFF. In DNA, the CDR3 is TGCGCCAGCAGAAGCGGCTCCTACAATGAGCAGTTCTTC.